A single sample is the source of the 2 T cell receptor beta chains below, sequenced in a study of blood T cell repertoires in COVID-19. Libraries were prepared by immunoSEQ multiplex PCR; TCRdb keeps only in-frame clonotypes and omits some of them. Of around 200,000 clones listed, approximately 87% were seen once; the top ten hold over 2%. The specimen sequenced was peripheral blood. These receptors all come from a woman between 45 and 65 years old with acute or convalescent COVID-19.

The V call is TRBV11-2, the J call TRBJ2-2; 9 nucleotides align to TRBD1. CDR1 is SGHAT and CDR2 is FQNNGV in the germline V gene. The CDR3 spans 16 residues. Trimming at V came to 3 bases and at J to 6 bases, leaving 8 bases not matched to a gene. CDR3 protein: CASSFPGQGEPGELFF. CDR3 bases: TGTGCCAGCAGCTTTCCGGGACAGGGAGAACCCGGGGAGCTGTTTTTT.

The DNA for the CDR3 is TGCGCCACTCAAGGCCTACCTGGGACAGGGGGCGCAAACACTGAAGCTTTCTTT. It yields the protein CATQGLPGTGGANTEAFF. The chain couples TRBV10-2 to TRBJ1-1; TRBD1 matches 12 bases. This CDR3 contains 18 residues. V lost 10 bases, J lost 2 bases, and 17 bases stayed unmatched. Germline V gives CDR1 WSHSY, CDR2 SAAADI.